This TCR beta chain came from a study of blood T cells in healthy people across ages. In germline, CDR1 is SGHAT, CDR2 FQNNGV. The CDR3 length is 15 residues. The V and J ends lost 5 bases and 10 bases, in that order; junction bases with no gene match: 14. A second PCR, run for roughly 7 to 11 cycles, used a sample-barcoded 5' primer plus a J-beta primer mix. From the 5' RACE reads, TCRdb called clonotypes with MiXCR, one entry per CDR3 protein. The table has almost 550,000 distinct CDR3 sequences, 24% seen once. The table lists this clonotype with a few counts. The sample was also reused in another study, on T cells of mothers and their children.

This TCR came from a boy aged 10-17 years in good health. Sequenced: blood. V gene TRBV11-2 combines with J gene TRBJ2-1, with 7 bases fitting TRBD2. The CDR3 DNA follows: TGTGCCAGCAGCCTTGTTCCGGGCGGGGGTGTCGAGCAGTTCTTC. Protein product: CASSLVPGGGVEQFF.